This T cell receptor (beta chain) was obtained from a study of cytomegalovirus exposure and HLA in healthy donors. Study outcomes and limitations: Despite most TCR sequences being rare, some public TCRs occurred in many donors. Association of a missense DCLRE1C variant with TCR beta V- and J-gene trimming was reported in a later analysis. It emerged from a later analysis that several of the most significant clusters appeared to be linked to common viral pathogens. An analysis was carried out later, and it reportedly showed fewer N-insertions in an Asian-associated ancestry cluster than the approximately 710-donor mean.

The PCR contained 60 Vbeta and 13 Jbeta primers. Profiling relied on immunoSEQ multiplex PCR, and the TCRdb table lists in-frame clones only, not all of them. The sample yields about 130,000 clones, about 66% seen once. Details on this clone: Antigen unknown.

Trimming removed 5 bases at V and 5 bases at J, with 10 bases between. The CDR3 sequence is 13 residues long. Germline lookup yields CDR1 MNHNS and CDR2 SASEGT. The receptor comes from a human donor in good health. Input material: PBMCs. The rearrangement joins TRBV6-1 to TRBJ1-5, with a possible D match to TRBD1 (6 bases). CDR3 region: CASSSEGDQPQHF. The CDR3 nucleotides are TGTGCCAGCAGTTCCGAGGGGGATCAGCCCCAGCATTTT.